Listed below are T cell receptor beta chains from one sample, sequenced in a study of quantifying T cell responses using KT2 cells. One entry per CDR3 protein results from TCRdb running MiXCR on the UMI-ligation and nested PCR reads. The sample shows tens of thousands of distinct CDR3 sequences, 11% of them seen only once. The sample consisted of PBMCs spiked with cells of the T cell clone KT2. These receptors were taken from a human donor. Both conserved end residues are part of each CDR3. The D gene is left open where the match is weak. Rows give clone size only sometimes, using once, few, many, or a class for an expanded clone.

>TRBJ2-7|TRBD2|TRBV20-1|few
CSARDWGEGLEQYF
TGCAGTGCTAGAGATTGGGGGGAGGGACTCGAGCAGTACTTC
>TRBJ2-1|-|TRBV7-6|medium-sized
CASSRRGDRLDEQFF
TGTGCCAGCAGCCGCAGGGGGGACCGGTTGGATGAGCAGTTCTTC
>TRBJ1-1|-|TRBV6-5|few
CASSYSPGGTEAFF
TGTGCCAGCAGTTACTCCCCCGGGGGGACTGAAGCTTTCTTT
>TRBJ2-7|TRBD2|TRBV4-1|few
CASSQGVGSGGIYEQYF
TGCGCCAGCAGCCAAGGAGTAGGTAGCGGGGGGATCTACGAGCAGTACTTC
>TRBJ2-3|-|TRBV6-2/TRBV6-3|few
CASEPTDTQYF
TGTGCCAGCGAACCTACAGATACGCAGTATTTT
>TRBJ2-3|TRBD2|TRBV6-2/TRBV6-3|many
CASRAPSSGADTQYF
TGTGCCAGCAGAGCTCCTTCTAGCGGGGCAGATACGCAGTATTTT
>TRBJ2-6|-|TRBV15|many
CATSRPDNPGANVLTF
TGTGCCACCAGCAGGCCCGACAACCCTGGGGCCAACGTCCTGACTTTC
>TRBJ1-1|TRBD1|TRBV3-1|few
CASSQDGDREAFF
TGTGCCAGCAGCCAAGACGGGGACAGGGAAGCTTTCTTT
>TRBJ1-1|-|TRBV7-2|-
CASSPMMNTEAFF
TGTGCCAGCAGCCCGATGATGAACACTGAAGCTTTCTTT
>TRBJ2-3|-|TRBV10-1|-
CASSERSTDTQYF
TGCGCCAGCAGTGAAAGGAGCACAGATACGCAGTATTTT
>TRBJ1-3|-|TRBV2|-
CASSALEGSGNTIYF
TGTGCCAGCAGTGCTCTTGAGGGTTCTGGAAACACCATATATTTT
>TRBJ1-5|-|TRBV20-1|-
CSASGSSNQPQHF
TGCAGTGCTAGTGGTAGTAGCAATCAGCCCCAGCATTTT
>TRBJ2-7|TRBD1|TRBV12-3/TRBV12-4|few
CASSPRDSKYEQYF
TGTGCCAGCAGTCCACGGGACAGCAAATACGAGCAGTACTTC
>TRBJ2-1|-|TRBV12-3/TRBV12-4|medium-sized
CASSLVDSNEQFF
TGTGCCAGCAGTTTAGTCGACTCCAATGAGCAGTTCTTC
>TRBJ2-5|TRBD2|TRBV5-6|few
CASSYGLAAGQETQYF
TGTGCCAGCAGTTACGGGCTAGCGGCCGGACAAGAGACCCAGTACTTC
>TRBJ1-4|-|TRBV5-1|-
CASSSGAWAWEKLFF
TGCGCCAGCAGCTCGGGGGCGTGGGCTTGGGAAAAACTGTTTTTT
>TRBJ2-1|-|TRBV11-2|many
CASSHPIADYNEQFF
TGTGCCAGCAGCCATCCCATAGCGGACTACAATGAGCAGTTCTTC
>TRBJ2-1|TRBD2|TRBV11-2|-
CASSPSGGYNEQFF
TGTGCCAGCTCGCCTAGCGGGGGTTACAATGAGCAGTTCTTC